These T cell receptor beta chains were read from a single sample in a study of T-cell memory formation after mild COVID-19. TCRdb processed the 5' RACE reads anew with MiXCR; each CDR3 protein has one entry. Among about 130,000 distinct CDR3 sequences listed, about 17% were seen once. Input material: PBMCs or a T cell subset sorted from them (not recorded which). The source of these receptors is a man between 18 and 35 years old who had mild COVID-19 (a few samples of this study predate the infection). Cell type and time point are not known. Both conserved end residues are part of each CDR3. Fields, in order: D gene, clone size, V gene, J gene, CDR3 length, CDR3 protein, CDR3 DNA. A D gene is named only where the DNA matches it firmly. Clone size appears in some rows only: once, few, many, or a class for an expanded clone.

NA,NA,TRBV18,TRBJ2-3,16,CASSPVTGIGTDTQYF,TGTGCCAGCTCACCGGTCACAGGGATAGGCACAGATACGCAGTATTTT
NA,NA,TRBV4-1,TRBJ1-1,14,CASSLQPGNTEAFF,TGCGCCAGCAGCCTCCAGCCGGGAAACACTGAAGCTTTCTTT
TRBD2,many,TRBV5-1,TRBJ2-1,17,CASSLAGLAGAYNEQFF,TGCGCCAGCAGCTTGGCCGGTTTAGCGGGAGCGTACAATGAGCAGTTCTTC
TRBD1,few,TRBV6-2/TRBV6-3,TRBJ1-5,15,CASSPATGVDQPQHF,TGTGCCAGCAGCCCAGCGACAGGGGTGGATCAGCCCCAGCATTTT
NA,few,TRBV5-1,TRBJ2-1,16,CASSLIPAVEEIEQFF,TGCGCCAGCAGCTTGATCCCCGCCGTTGAAGAAATTGAGCAGTTCTTC
NA,few,TRBV6-2/TRBV6-3,TRBJ2-2,13,CASREQHTGELFF,TGTGCCAGCCGGGAACAGCACACCGGGGAGCTGTTTTTT
TRBD1,NA,TRBV4-3,TRBJ1-2,16,CASSQAPGQGNYGYTF,TGCGCCAGCAGCCAGGCTCCGGGACAGGGGAACTATGGCTACACCTTC
NA,few,TRBV20-1,TRBJ2-6,15,CSARSGSSGANVLTF,TGCAGTGCTAGGTCCGGCTCCTCTGGGGCCAACGTCCTGACTTTC
NA,NA,TRBV15,TRBJ1-2,13,CATSRGTGDGYTF,TGTGCCACCAGCAGAGGAACGGGCGATGGCTACACCTTC
NA,NA,TRBV7-2,TRBJ1-2,14,CASSPRTRSYGYTF,TGTGCCAGCAGCCCTCGGACCCGTTCGTATGGCTACACCTTC
NA,many,TRBV7-8,TRBJ2-2,14,CASQRSKNTGELFF,TGTGCCAGCCAACGAAGCAAGAACACCGGGGAGCTGTTTTTT
NA,NA,TRBV19,TRBJ2-7,13,CASSQTRSGEQYF,TGTGCCAGTTCCCAGACTAGATCTGGCGAGCAGTACTTC
NA,few,TRBV20-1,TRBJ2-1,14,CSARGGGRGNEQFF,TGCAGTGCTAGAGGGGGGGGGCGCGGGAATGAGCAGTTCTTC
NA,NA,TRBV7-8,TRBJ1-6,17,CASSLVRWLTPGSPLHF,TGTGCCAGCAGCTTAGTCAGATGGCTTACCCCAGGATCACCCCTCCACTTT
NA,once,TRBV28,TRBJ1-2,11,CASIDGLRYTF,TGTGCCAGCATCGACGGGCTCCGCTACACCTTC
NA,many,TRBV11-2,TRBJ2-3,15,CASSLHRGGENTQYF,TGTGCCAGCAGCCTACACAGGGGAGGAGAGAATACGCAGTATTTT
NA,once,TRBV2,TRBJ1-5,14,CASRMDSPNQPQHF,TGTGCCAGCAGGATGGACAGTCCCAATCAGCCCCAGCATTTT
NA,NA,TRBV4-3,TRBJ2-1,14,CASSQDVGFNEQFF,TGCGCCAGCAGCCAAGATGTGGGGTTTAATGAGCAGTTCTTC
NA,NA,TRBV7-8,TRBJ2-5,12,CASSLNGETQYF,TGTGCCAGCTCCCTTAATGGGGAGACCCAGTACTTC
TRBD2,NA,TRBV12-3/TRBV12-4,TRBJ2-1,13,CASNSGGPYEQFF,TGTGCCAGCAATAGCGGGGGGCCATATGAGCAGTTCTTC
TRBD1,few,TRBV5-1,TRBJ2-3,16,CASSSFQGAGTDTQYF,TGCGCCAGCAGCTCATTTCAGGGGGCAGGCACAGATACGCAGTATTTT
NA,few,TRBV27,TRBJ1-3,14,CASSLHSSGNTIYF,TGTGCCAGCAGTCTCCACAGCTCTGGAAACACCATATATTTT
NA,NA,TRBV11-2,TRBJ1-4,14,CASSFGGVNEKLFF,TGTGCCAGCAGCTTTGGGGGAGTGAATGAAAAACTGTTTTTT
NA,NA,TRBV12-3/TRBV12-4,TRBJ2-2,11,CASRNTGELFF,TGTGCCAGCAGGAACACCGGGGAGCTGTTTTTT
TRBD1,few,TRBV4-3,TRBJ2-2,16,CASSQETGSNTGELFF,TGCGCCAGCAGCCAAGAGACAGGGTCGAACACCGGGGAGCTGTTTTTT
NA,few,TRBV6-5,TRBJ1-2,12,CASSSQGNGYTF,TGTGCCAGCAGTTCTCAGGGAAACGGCTACACCTTC
NA,few,TRBV15,TRBJ2-5,14,CATSSFRDMVPQYF,TGTGCCACCAGCAGTTTCCGGGACATGGTCCCCCAGTACTTC
NA,few,TRBV12-3/TRBV12-4,TRBJ1-2,14,CASTAGGENYGYTF,TGTGCCAGCACCGCCGGGGGGGAGAACTATGGCTACACCTTC
TRBD2,few,TRBV7-2,TRBJ2-5,16,CASSLSSGGYQETQYF,TGTGCCAGCAGCCTCTCTAGCGGGGGGTACCAAGAGACCCAGTACTTC
NA,NA,TRBV7-2,TRBJ1-2,15,CASSLMGGLGYGYTF,TGTGCCAGCAGCTTAATGGGGGGGCTGGGCTATGGCTACACCTTC
NA,NA,TRBV7-2,TRBJ1-5,15,CASSQSSGTNQPQHF,TGTGCCAGCAGCCAGAGCTCCGGGACCAATCAGCCCCAGCATTTT
TRBD1,once,TRBV11-2,TRBJ1-1,15,CASNPRTGGATEAFF,TGTGCCAGCAACCCTCGGACAGGGGGGGCCACTGAAGCTTTCTTT
TRBD1,NA,TRBV6-5,TRBJ2-1,15,CASSDPGTGRNEQFF,TGTGCCAGCAGTGACCCAGGGACAGGGAGGAATGAGCAGTTCTTC
NA,few,TRBV5-5,TRBJ2-5,16,CASSFRDTNFQETQYF,TGTGCCAGCAGCTTCAGAGACACCAACTTTCAAGAGACCCAGTACTTC
NA,few,TRBV5-4,TRBJ2-5,14,CASSAQGSQETQYF,TGTGCCAGCAGCGCGCAGGGGTCCCAAGAGACCCAGTACTTC
TRBD2,NA,TRBV3-1,TRBJ2-5,13,CASSGRLAGTQYF,TGTGCCAGCAGCGGGAGACTAGCTGGGACCCAGTACTTC
TRBD2,NA,TRBV20-1,TRBJ2-5,15,CSARLAGSWEETQYF,TGCAGTGCTAGACTAGCGGGGAGCTGGGAGGAGACCCAGTACTTC
NA,few,TRBV30,TRBJ1-1,16,CAWISHPTAPGTEAFF,TGTGCCTGGATTTCACACCCGACGGCGCCTGGAACTGAAGCTTTCTTT
NA,NA,TRBV23-1,TRBJ1-5,15,CASSQSPQSHQPQHF,TGCGCCAGCAGTCAATCTCCCCAATCTCATCAGCCCCAGCATTTT
NA,few,TRBV6-6,TRBJ2-3,12,CASSPRPDTQYF,TGTGCCAGCAGTCCCCGGCCAGATACGCAGTATTTT
NA,few,TRBV4-3,TRBJ1-1,14,CASSQDSGALEAFF,TGCGCCAGCAGCCAAGATAGTGGGGCACTGGAAGCTTTCTTT
NA,NA,TRBV5-1,TRBJ2-3,15,CASSLGQVARNTQYF,TGCGCCAGCAGCTTGGGGCAGGTAGCTCGAAATACGCAGTATTTT
TRBD1,few,TRBV7-8,TRBJ1-2,14,CASSADRDSYGYTF,TGTGCCAGCAGCGCAGACAGGGACAGCTATGGCTACACCTTC
TRBD1,NA,TRBV20-1,TRBJ1-1,14,CSARSDRLNTEAFF,TGCAGTGCTAGATCGGACAGGCTGAACACTGAAGCTTTCTTT
NA,few,TRBV4-3,TRBJ2-2,17,CASSQGIPGESWGELFF,TGCGCCAGCAGCCAAGGAATACCAGGGGAATCGTGGGGGGAGCTGTTTTTT
TRBD2,NA,TRBV11-2,TRBJ2-1,14,CASSPGLSGGPAFF,TGTGCCAGCAGCCCGGGACTGAGCGGGGGGCCGGCGTTCTTC
TRBD1,NA,TRBV10-3,TRBJ2-5,12,CATTGVGKTQYF,TGTGCCACAACAGGGGTTGGAAAGACCCAGTACTTC
NA,NA,TRBV28,TRBJ2-3,12,CASSFRGGTQYF,TGTGCCAGCAGTTTCCGGGGTGGTACGCAGTATTTT